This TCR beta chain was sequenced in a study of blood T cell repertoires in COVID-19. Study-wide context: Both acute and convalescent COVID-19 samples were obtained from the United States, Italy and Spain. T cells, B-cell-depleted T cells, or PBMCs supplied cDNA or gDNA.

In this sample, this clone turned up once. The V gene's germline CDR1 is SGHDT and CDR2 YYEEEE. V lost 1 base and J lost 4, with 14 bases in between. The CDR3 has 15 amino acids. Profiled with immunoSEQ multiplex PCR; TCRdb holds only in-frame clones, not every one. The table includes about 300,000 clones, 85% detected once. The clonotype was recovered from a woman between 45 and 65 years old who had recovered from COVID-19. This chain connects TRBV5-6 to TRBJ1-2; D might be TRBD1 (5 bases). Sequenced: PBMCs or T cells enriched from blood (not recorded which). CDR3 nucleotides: TGTGCCAGCAGCTTGCCCGACAGCAACCCCTATGGCTACACCTTC. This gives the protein CASSLPDSNPYGYTF.